This passage covers 29 T cell receptor beta chains from one sample sequenced in a study of tumor-infiltrating lymphocytes in primary liver carcinoma. RNA and DNA were co-extracted from around 20-30 mg of unsorted bulk tissue. A primer in the constant region served to generate TCR beta cDNA from approximately 500 ng of total RNA. Three rounds of nested multiplex PCR with slightly modified ARM-PCR produced TCR beta libraries. Investigators reported that the first two PCR rounds, at 10 to 11 cycles each, used TRBV1-TRBV30 forward primers with a C-beta reverse primer. TCRdb ran MiXCR on the multiplex PCR reads and lists one entry per CDR3 protein. This table has tens of thousands of distinct CDR3 sequences, approximately 82% appearing once. The material sequenced was tumor-adjacent normal liver tissue. All receptors derive from a woman aged 25 to 39 with primary liver carcinoma and hepatitis B virus infection.

The J gene is TRBJ2-2, the V gene TRBV6-2 or TRBV6-3, with D uncertain. The CDR3 loop spans 15 amino acids. In germline, CDR1 is MNHEY, CDR2 SVGEGT. The CDR3 DNA follows: TGTGTCACCTCGGCGACAAGGAAAAACACCGGGGAGCTGTTTTTT. Translating gives CVTSATRKNTGELFF.

As for this clonotype: Since the CDR3 does not end with the conserved phenylalanine or tryptophan, this likely comes from a read error. This chain links TRBV12-3 or TRBV12-4 with TRBJ1-5; D is undetermined. V was trimmed by 6 bases and J by 3 bases, leaving 9 bases between them. The CDR3 loop spans 13 amino acids. Written as DNA, the CDR3 is TGTGCCAGCAGGAAACAGACCAATCAGCCCCAGCATGTT. Residues: CASRKQTNQPQHV.

V usage is TRBV12-3 or TRBV12-4 and J usage is TRBJ2-2; D remains ambiguous. V lost 5 bases and J 7 bases, leaving 11 bases between the germline ends. CDR3 length: 13 amino acids. Here the CDR3 reads CASSLLWNGELFF. CDR3 DNA: TGTGCCAGCAGTCTGTTGTGGAACGGGGAGCTGTTTTTT.

V usage is TRBV29-1 and J usage is TRBJ2-7; no clear D. Germline V gives CDR1 SQVTM, CDR2 ANQGSEA. Trimming took 4 bases from V and 4 from J, leaving 14 bases between them. The CDR3 covers 13 residues. CDR3 loop: CSVVSPKAYEQYF. The CDR3 nucleotides are TGCAGCGTTGTCTCACCGAAGGCATACGAGCAGTACTTC.

Points on this clonotype: The junction and the germline gene differ at one end; a read error may be behind it. This sequence joins TRBV5-4 and TRBJ2-5; D uncertain. The CDR3 is 14 amino acids. Looked up from germline, CDR1 is SGHNT and CDR2 is YYREEE (reference sequence). CDR3 residues: CASSLVGSQETQYF. CDR3 nucleotide sequence: TGCGCCAGCAGCTTGGTTGGGTCACAAGAGACCCAGTATTTC.

As concerns this clonotype: One junction end does not reproduce the germline sequence, and a read error may be involved. CDR3 loop: CASSYDRGSEAFF. DNA of the CDR3: TGTGCTAGCAGTTACGACAGGGGAAGTGAAGCTTTCTTT. The chain carries TRBV6-5 and TRBJ1-1, with 8 bases that match TRBD1. The CDR3 extends over 13 amino acids. Germline CDR1 and CDR2: MNHEY and SVGAGI.

The genes are TRBV6-1 and TRBJ2-5; a possible D gene is TRBD1 (5 bases). Germline V gene sequence: CDR1 MNHNS, CDR2 SASEGT. This CDR3 contains 14 residues. Trimming took off 11 bases at V and 2 bases at J, with 18 bases between the two ends. CDR3 in amino acids: CAGTEGEEQETQYF. In DNA form, the CDR3 reads TGTGCCGGCACTGAAGGGGAAGAACAAGAGACCCAGTACTTC.

Of note for this clonotype: Because the CDR3 is missing its conserved closing phenylalanine or tryptophan, this is likely a read error. This chain links TRBV6-1 with TRBJ1-5; D gene unclear. The CDR3 spans 14 residues. CDR1 is MNHNS and CDR2 is SASEGT in the germline V gene. The CDR3 loop is CASSENYSNQSQHY. The CDR3 DNA reads TGTGCCAGCAGTGAGAATTATAGCAATCAGTCCCAGCATTAT.

Regarding this clonotype: The junction and the germline gene differ at one end; a read error may be behind it. The chain couples TRBV7-8 to TRBJ2-3; tentatively, D is TRBD2 (5 bases). Germline lookup yields CDR1 SGHVS and CDR2 FQNEAQ. The CDR3 sequence is 16 residues long. CDR3 loop: CASGLGAEGPCDTQYF. CDR3 DNA: TGTGCCAGCGGCTTAGGAGCGGAAGGGCCTTGTGATACGCAGTATTTT.

This clonotype is labeled medium-sized. The V gene is TRBV6-2 or TRBV6-3, the J gene TRBJ1-5; D call uncertain. The CDR3 is 13 amino acids. CDR1 is MNHEY, CDR2 SVGEGT, per germline. The V end lost 0 bases, the J end lost 7 bases, and 7 bases lay between the germline ends. The CDR3 DNA is TGTGCCAGCAGTTACTCAGGGTACCAGCCCCAGCATTTT. Translation gives CASSYSGYQPQHF.

This clonotype has a count of ten or more. The chain combines TRBV5-5 with TRBJ2-1, with D maybe TRBD1 (6 bases). CDR3 length: 13 residues. Germline assignment: CDR1 SGHKS and CDR2 YYEKEE (reference sequence). The ends were cut back, 6 bases at V and 4 bases at J, with 11 bases in the middle. The CDR3 sequence: CASTYREYNEQFF. CDR3 sequence (DNA): TGTGCCAGCACCTACAGGGAGTACAATGAGCAGTTCTTC.

On this clonotype itself: This likely comes from a read error, as the CDR3 has no conserved phenylalanine or tryptophan at its end. The chain has TRBV5-6 and TRBJ2-7; D gene unclear. Germline V lookup: CDR1 SGHDT, CDR2 YYEEEE. The V gene lost 2 bases and the J gene lost 9 bases, with 15 bases spanning the gap. This CDR3 is 13 amino acids long. The CDR3 DNA is TGTGCCAGCAGCTTACAGATAGGGCTATCGCAGTACATC. This sequence encodes CASSLQIGLSQYI.

Turning to this clonotype: This clone may be a read error of a much larger clone one base away. The chain joins TRBV28 to TRBJ2-6; D is perhaps TRBD1 (5 bases). In germline, CDR1 is MDHEN, CDR2 SYDVKM. The CDR3 sequence is 15 residues long. CDR3 sequence reads: CASSPYESGANVPTF. The CDR3 region has the DNA TGTGCCAGCAGCCCCTACGAATCTGGGGCCAACGTCCCGACTTTC.

For this clonotype: The final CDR3 position lacks the conserved phenylalanine or tryptophan, pointing to a likely read error. The chain combines TRBV5-6 with TRBJ1-5; D remains ambiguous. Trimming took off 2 bases at V and 4 bases at J, with 10 bases between the two ends. This CDR3 has 14 amino acids. Per the germline V gene, CDR1 is SGHDT and CDR2 is YYEEEE. Written as DNA, the CDR3 is TGTGCCAGCAGCTTCCAGGTTCGGAATCAGCCCCAGCATTAT. It codes for CASSFQVRNQPQHY.

A remark on this clonotype: A junction end diverges from the germline sequence, so it may reflect a read error. The CDR3 DNA sequence: TGTGCCAGCAGCCGGGGTGAAGCTGGGGCCATCGTCCTGTCTTTC. This translates into CASSRGEAGAIVLSF. The rearrangement links TRBV6-5 to TRBJ2-6, with D perhaps given as TRBD1 or TRBD2 (5 bases each). This CDR3 is built from 15 residues. The V gene's germline CDR1 is MNHEY and CDR2 SVGAGI.

This clonotype has more than one count but fewer than ten. Possible read error: a much larger clone is one base away. The chain uses TRBV11-3 and TRBJ2-7; D might be TRBD1 or TRBD2, each matching 5 bases. The CDR3 covers 12 residues. Germline V gene lookup returns CDR1 SGHNT and CDR2 YENEEA. CDR3 nucleotides: TGTGCCAACAGCTTGGGGGACTACGAGCAGTACTTC. This sequence encodes CANSLGDYEQYF.

The chain joins TRBV6-2 or TRBV6-3 to TRBJ2-7, with 7 bases aligning to TRBD1. The CDR3 spans 12 residues. V shed 7 bases and J 3 bases; nucleotides not matched to a gene: 3. Germline lookup yields CDR1 MNHEY and CDR2 SVGEGT. As DNA, the CDR3 is TGTGCCAGCATTGACAGGGTCTACGAGCAGTACTTC. It is translated as CASIDRVYEQYF.

Note on this clonotype: Because the CDR3 is missing its conserved closing phenylalanine or tryptophan, this is likely a read error. This sequence joins TRBV15 and TRBJ2-1; the D gene is possibly TRBD1 (5 bases). The germline V gene has CDR1 LNHNV and CDR2 YYDKDF (reference sequence). The CDR3 is 16 residues long. CDR3 coding DNA: TGTGTCACCAGCAGAGATTACAGGAGCTCCTACAATGAGCAGTTCATT. It is translated as CVTSRDYRSSYNEQFI.

This clonotype was picked up one time. Because it lacks the conserved phenylalanine or tryptophan at the end, this CDR3 is likely a read error. The chain carries TRBV6-2 or TRBV6-3 and TRBJ2-7; TRBD2 aligns across 8 bases. The CDR3 is made up of 16 amino acids. The V gene end was trimmed by 10 bases and the J gene end by 1 base; junction bases not matched to a gene: 15. CDR1 is MNHEY, CDR2 SVGEGT, per germline. CDR3 coding DNA: TGTGCCACTGAGACTACCGGGACTAGTAAATCCTACGAGCAGTACCTC. Residues: CATETTGTSKSYEQYL.

The chain has TRBV4-1 and TRBJ1-2, with D uncertain. CDR1 is MGHRA and CDR2 is YSYEKL in the germline V gene. The CDR3 consists of 16 residues. V dropped 0 bases and J dropped 8 bases, with 19 bases sitting between them. CDR3 residues: CASSQDLTGRPDGYTF. The CDR3 DNA sequence: TGCGCCAGCAGCCAAGACCTAACTGGGAGGCCGGACGGCTACACCTTC.

A note on this clonotype: This sequence may be a read error, since a much larger clone differs from it by one base. The chain employs TRBV28 and TRBJ2-7; D not resolved. Germline V gene sequence: CDR1 MDHEN, CDR2 SYDVKM. V gave up 3 bases and J gave up 0 bases, with 12 bases separating them. The CDR3 loop spans 15 amino acids. The CDR3 bases are TGTGCCAGCAGTTTGCCATCGGGTAGCTCCTACGAGCAGTACTTC. This codes for CASSLPSGSSYEQYF.

Only a few counts were recorded for this clonotype. V and J are TRBV4-3 and TRBJ2-2; no clear D gene. Trimming took off 9 bases at V and 4 bases at J, with 6 bases between the two ends. The CDR3 has 11 amino acids. Germline V gene sequence: CDR1 LGHNA, CDR2 YSLEER. For the CDR3, the DNA is TGCGCCAGACTTGGCACCGGGGAGCTGTTTTTT. It codes for CARLGTGELFF.

In the case of this clonotype: A much larger clone sits a single nucleotide away, making a read error possible. The chain uses TRBV13 and TRBJ2-7; D gene uncertain. This CDR3 spans 13 amino acids. CDR1 and CDR2 (germline): PRHDT, FYEKMQ (reference sequence). CDR3 nucleotide sequence: TGTACCAGCAGCCCCCCCGGCGCCTACGAGCAGTACTTC. Translating gives CTSSPPGAYEQYF.

On this clonotype itself: This sequence may be a read error, since a much larger clone differs from it by one base. The V and J genes are TRBV21-1 and TRBJ2-2; the DNA was not used to check the table's D call, TRBD1. TRBV21-1 is recorded as a pseudogene. The CDR3 is 16 residues long. The CDR3 reads CASNFRGKKRTGELFF. Written as DNA, the CDR3 is TGTGCCAGCAACTTTAGGGGGAAAAAAAGGACCGGGGAGCTGTTTTTT.

Comments on this clonotype: The junction and the germline gene differ at one end; a read error may be behind it. The CDR3 protein is CASNLGRGPYNEQLF. The CDR3 DNA reads as TGTGCCAGCAACTTAGGGCGGGGACCCTACAATGAGCAGCTCTTC. The rearrangement links TRBV13 to TRBJ2-1, with a weak D call TRBD2 (6 bases). Germline loops: CDR1 PRHDT, CDR2 FYEKMQ (reference sequence). The CDR3 contains 15 residues.

Comments on this clonotype: It may be a read error: a sequence one base away is much more abundant. V and J are TRBV7-9 and TRBJ2-3, with D unclear. Germline V gene sequence: CDR1 SEHNR, CDR2 FQNEAQ (reference sequence). The CDR3 is made up of 10 amino acids. The CDR3 DNA follows: TGTGCCAGCAGCTTAACCCGGGTTGTTTTT. Amino acids: CASSLTRVVF.

V is TRBV6-5 and J is TRBJ1-6, with D perhaps matching TRBD1 (6 bases). This CDR3 region has 13 residues. The germline V gene has CDR1 MNHEY and CDR2 SVGAGI. Trimming took off 6 bases at V and 9 bases at J, with 12 bases between the two ends. The CDR3 coding sequence is TGTGCCAGCAGCCGGGGGCTATCTTCACCCCTCCACTTT. Its translation: CASSRGLSSPLHF.

In its sample, this clonotype is medium-sized. The genes are TRBV6-5 and TRBJ1-1; D gene uncertain. Deletions cut 7 bases from V and 3 bases from J, with 12 bases between. The CDR3 is made up of 13 amino acids. Germline CDR1 MNHEY, CDR2 SVGAGI. CDR3 sequence reads: CASTEGTYTEAFF. CDR3 sequence (DNA): TGTGCCAGCACTGAGGGAACTTACACTGAAGCTTTCTTT.

This clonotype was detected many times. CDR3 DNA: TGCGCCAGCAGCCACCCAGGGTTCGATGAGCAGTTCTTC. This sequence encodes CASSHPGFDEQFF. V and J are TRBV4-1 and TRBJ2-1; a weak D match, TRBD1 (5 bases). The CDR3 spans 13 residues. Germline V gene sequence: CDR1 MGHRA, CDR2 YSYEKL. Trimming took 3 bases from V and 8 from J, leaving 11 bases between them.